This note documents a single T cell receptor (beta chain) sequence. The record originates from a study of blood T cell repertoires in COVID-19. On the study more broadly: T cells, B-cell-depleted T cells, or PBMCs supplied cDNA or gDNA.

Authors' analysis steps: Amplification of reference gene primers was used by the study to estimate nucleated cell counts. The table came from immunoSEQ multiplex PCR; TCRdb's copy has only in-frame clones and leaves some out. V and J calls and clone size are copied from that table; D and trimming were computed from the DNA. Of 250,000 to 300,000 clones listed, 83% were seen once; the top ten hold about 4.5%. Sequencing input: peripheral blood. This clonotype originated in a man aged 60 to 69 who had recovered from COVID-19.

CDR3 loop: CASSGQGNYGYTF. DNA of the CDR3: TGTGCCAGCAGCGGCCAGGGGAACTATGGCTACACCTTC. V gene TRBV7-2 combines with J gene TRBJ1-2; a possible D gene is TRBD1 (6 bases). Trimming took off 5 bases at V and 2 bases at J, with 9 bases between the two ends. The CDR3 length is 13 residues. Germline V gene data show CDR1 as SGHTA and CDR2 as FQGNSA. The entire variable domain, with the rest obtained from reference TRBV7-2 and TRBJ1-2, is as follows: GAGVSQSPSNKVTEKGKDVELRCDPISGHTALYWYRQSLGQGLEFLIYFQGNSAPDKSGLPSDRFSAERTGGSVSTLTIQRTQQEDSAVYLCASSGQGNYGYTFGSGTRLTVV.